Only one count was recorded for the clone carrying this T cell receptor beta chain. The antigen remains unidentified. There are 17 residues in the CDR3. The germline V gene encodes CDR1 PRHDT and CDR2 FYEKMQ (reference sequence). The V end was cut by 6 bases, the J end by 1 base, with 21 bases between. This sample is part of a study of long-term antiretroviral therapy in people with HIV. General study points: Increased diversity was seen after ART, yet it remained lower than in transplant donor controls. Blood in the study was drawn between the mid-2000s and the late 2010s, possibly under older ART regimens, which may be less effective than current ones.

Researchers report immunoSEQ v3.0 was run at survey level. Using immunoSEQ multiplex PCR, the repertoire was profiled, and TCRdb retains in-frame clones only, with some absent. The top ten clones hold 9.5% to 12% of a sample with approximately 28,000 clones, 70% to 85% of them seen once. The J gene is TRBJ1-1, the V gene TRBV13, with D tentatively TRBD1 (6 bases). The material sequenced was unsorted PBMCs, taken 0.8 years before starting antiretroviral therapy. The TCR comes from a man aged 18 to 35 with HIV. In DNA, the CDR3 is TGTGCCAGCAGTCTCTTGGCAGGGGCAGGCAGGAACACTGAAGCTTTCTTT. Its translation is CASSLLAGAGRNTEAFF.